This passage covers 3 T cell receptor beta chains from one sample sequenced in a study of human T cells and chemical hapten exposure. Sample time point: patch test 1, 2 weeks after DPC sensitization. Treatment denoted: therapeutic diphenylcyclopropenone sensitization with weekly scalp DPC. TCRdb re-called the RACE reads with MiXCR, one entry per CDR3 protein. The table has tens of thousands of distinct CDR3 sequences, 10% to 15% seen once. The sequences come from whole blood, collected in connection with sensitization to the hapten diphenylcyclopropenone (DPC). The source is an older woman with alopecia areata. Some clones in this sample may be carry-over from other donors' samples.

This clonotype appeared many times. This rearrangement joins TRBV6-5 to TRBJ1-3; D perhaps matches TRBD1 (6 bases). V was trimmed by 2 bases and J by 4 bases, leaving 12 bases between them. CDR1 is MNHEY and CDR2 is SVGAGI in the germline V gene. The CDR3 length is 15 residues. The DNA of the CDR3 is TGTGCCAGCAGTTACGCCACAGGGAGCGGAAACACCATATATTTT. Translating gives CASSYATGSGNTIYF.

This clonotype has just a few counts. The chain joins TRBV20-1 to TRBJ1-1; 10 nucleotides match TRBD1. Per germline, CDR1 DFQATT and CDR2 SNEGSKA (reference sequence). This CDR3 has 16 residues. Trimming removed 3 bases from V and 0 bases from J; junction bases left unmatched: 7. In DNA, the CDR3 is TGCAGTGCTAGTGACAGGGGGCTGGATGTGAACACTGAAGCTTTCTTT. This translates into CSASDRGLDVNTEAFF.

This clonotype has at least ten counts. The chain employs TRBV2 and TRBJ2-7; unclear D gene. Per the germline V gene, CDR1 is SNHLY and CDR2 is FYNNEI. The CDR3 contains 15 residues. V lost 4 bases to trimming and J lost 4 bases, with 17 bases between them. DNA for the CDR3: TGTGCCAGCAGTGCCGGGCCTCCCATCGGGTACGAGCAGTACTTC. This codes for CASSAGPPIGYEQYF.